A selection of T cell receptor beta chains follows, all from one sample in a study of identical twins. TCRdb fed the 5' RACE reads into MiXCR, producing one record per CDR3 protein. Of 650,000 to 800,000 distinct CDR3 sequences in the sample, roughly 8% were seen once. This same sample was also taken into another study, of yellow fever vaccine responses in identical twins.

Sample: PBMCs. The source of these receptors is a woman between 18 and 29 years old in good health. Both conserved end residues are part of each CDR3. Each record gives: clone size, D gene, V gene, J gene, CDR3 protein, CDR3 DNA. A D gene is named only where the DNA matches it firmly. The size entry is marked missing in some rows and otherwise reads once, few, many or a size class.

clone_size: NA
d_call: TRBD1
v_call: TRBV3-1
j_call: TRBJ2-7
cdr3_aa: CASSQGTGTGSDLATYEQYF
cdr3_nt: TGTGCCAGCAGCCAAGGGACCGGGACAGGGTCCGATCTAGCGACCTACGAGCAGTACTTC

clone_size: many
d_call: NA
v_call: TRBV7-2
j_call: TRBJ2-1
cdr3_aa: CASSLFPWLVQNEQFF
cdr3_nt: TGTGCCAGCAGCTTATTTCCTTGGCTAGTTCAGAATGAGCAGTTCTTC

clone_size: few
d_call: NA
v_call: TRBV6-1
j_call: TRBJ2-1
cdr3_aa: CASSEAGLRGNEQFF
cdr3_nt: TGTGCCAGCAGTGAAGCGGGGCTTAGGGGGAATGAGCAGTTCTTC

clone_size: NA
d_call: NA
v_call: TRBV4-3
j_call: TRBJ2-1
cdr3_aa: CASSPTSTGPNEQFF
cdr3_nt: TGCGCCAGCAGCCCGACTTCGACTGGTCCCAATGAGCAGTTCTTC

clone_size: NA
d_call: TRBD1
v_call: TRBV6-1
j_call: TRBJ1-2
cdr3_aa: CASRPRAGGFGGYTF
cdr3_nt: TGTGCCAGCAGGCCCAGGGCAGGGGGCTTTGGTGGCTACACCTTC

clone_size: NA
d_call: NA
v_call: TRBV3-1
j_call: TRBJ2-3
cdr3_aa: CASSPLTADTQYF
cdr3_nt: TGTGCCAGCAGCCCCTTAACGGCGGATACGCAGTATTTT

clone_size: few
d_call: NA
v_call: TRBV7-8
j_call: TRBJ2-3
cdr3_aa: CASRGEKITDTQYF
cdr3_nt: TGTGCCAGCAGGGGCGAGAAGATCACAGATACGCAGTATTTT

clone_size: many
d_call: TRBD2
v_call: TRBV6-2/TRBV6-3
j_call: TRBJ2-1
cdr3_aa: CASSGGTTHYNEQFF
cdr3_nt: TGTGCCAGCAGTGGCGGGACTACCCATTACAATGAGCAGTTCTTC

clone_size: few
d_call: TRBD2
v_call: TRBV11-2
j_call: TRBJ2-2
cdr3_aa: CASSGGLAGYGELFF
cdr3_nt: TGTGCCAGCAGCGGGGGACTAGCGGGTTACGGGGAGCTGTTTTTT

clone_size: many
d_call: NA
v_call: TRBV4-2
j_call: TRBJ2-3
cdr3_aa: CASSQDRGLTTSTDTQYF
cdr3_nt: TGTGCCAGCAGCCAAGATCGCGGACTCACCACTAGCACAGATACGCAGTATTTT